This T cell receptor beta chain was found in a study of blood T cell repertoires in COVID-19. Across the whole study: Acute and convalescent COVID-19 samples came from the United States, Italy and Spain.

Clones were sequenced by immunoSEQ multiplex PCR, and TCRdb holds only the in-frame ones, with some missing. This table holds fewer than 95,000 clones, around 89% found once. Trimming shortened V by 0 bases and J by 0 bases, and 12 bases separated the two germline ends. The germline CDR1 and CDR2 sequences are SGHDN and FVKESK. The CDR3 has 17 residues. V gene TRBV14 combines with J gene TRBJ1-3, with D possibly being TRBD1 (5 bases). This TCR came from a man between 60 and 70 years old with acute or convalescent COVID-19. Material for sequencing was peripheral blood. CDR3 sequence reads: CASSQEGVPYSGNTIYF. CDR3 coding DNA: TGTGCCAGCAGCCAAGAAGGGGTCCCCTACTCTGGAAACACCATATATTTT.